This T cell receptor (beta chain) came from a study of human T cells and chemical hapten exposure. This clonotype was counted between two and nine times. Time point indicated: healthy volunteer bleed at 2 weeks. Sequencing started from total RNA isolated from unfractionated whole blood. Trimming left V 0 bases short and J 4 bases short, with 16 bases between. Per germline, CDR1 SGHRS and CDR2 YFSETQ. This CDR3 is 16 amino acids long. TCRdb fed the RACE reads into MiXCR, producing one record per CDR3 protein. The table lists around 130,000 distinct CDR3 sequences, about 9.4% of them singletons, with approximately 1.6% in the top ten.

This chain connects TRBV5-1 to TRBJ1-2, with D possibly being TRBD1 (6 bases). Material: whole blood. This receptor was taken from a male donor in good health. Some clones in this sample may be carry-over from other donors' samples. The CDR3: CASSLGARGGGYGYTF. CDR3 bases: TGCGCCAGCAGCTTGGGGGCCAGGGGCGGCGGCTATGGCTACACCTTC.